One sample yielded the 13 T cell receptor beta chains listed below, sequenced in a study of cytomegalovirus exposure and HLA in healthy donors. Amplification used 60 Vbeta primers and 13 Jbeta primers. The repertoire was sequenced with immunoSEQ multiplex PCR; TCRdb's copy has only in-frame clones and lacks some. The sample lists tens of thousands of clones; more than 60% were seen once. Source material: PBMCs. These receptors originate from a woman in her thirties in good health and CMV-seronegative.

This clone has a handful of counts. V is TRBV23-1 and J is TRBJ2-7, with D maybe TRBD2 (6 bases). TRBV23-1 is recorded as an ORF, its role being uncertain. Trimming took 4 bases from V and 7 from J, leaving 17 bases between them. This CDR3 spans 14 amino acids. The CDR3 DNA follows: TGCGCCAGCAGTCCCAGGGAGGAGGCCGGGGAGCAGTACGTC. Protein: CASSPREEAGEQYV.

The genes are TRBV10-1 and TRBJ1-4; TRBD1 matches 7 bases. Trimming took 5 bases from V and 5 from J; bases not matched to a gene: 2. The germline gives CDR1 WNHNN, CDR2 SYGVQD (reference sequence). The CDR3 contains 13 residues. The DNA of the CDR3 is TGCGCCAGCAGTCCGACAGGGAATGAAAAACTGTTTTTT. As protein: CASSPTGNEKLFF.

The chain joins TRBV18 to TRBJ1-1, with 7 bases that match TRBD1. Germline lookup yields CDR1 KGHSH and CDR2 LQKENI. The CDR3 spans 14 residues. The V and J ends lost 6 bases and 4 bases, in that order; junction bases with no gene match: 8. The CDR3 region is CASSLGTDLTEAFF. The CDR3 bases are TGTGCCAGCTCCCTGGGGACAGACCTCACTGAAGCTTTCTTT.

This clone occurred a few times. The chain carries TRBV14 and TRBJ2-1, with 10 bases that match TRBD2. Germline values: CDR1 SGHDN, CDR2 FVKESK. This CDR3 is 14 amino acids long. The V and J ends lost 3 bases and 6 bases, in that order; junction bases with no gene match: 2. CDR3 sequence reads: CASSQGLAINEQFF. The DNA of the CDR3 is TGTGCCAGCAGCCAGGGACTAGCGATCAATGAGCAGTTCTTC.

This chain uses TRBV18 with TRBJ2-3, with 11 nucleotides matching TRBD2. From germline, CDR1 is KGHSH and CDR2 LQKENI. This CDR3 comprises 15 residues. Unmatched junction bases numbered 4, after V lost 3 bases and J lost 5 bases. The CDR3 DNA is TGTGCCAGCTCACCTTCCGGGACTAGCGGAGATACGCAGTATTTT. Translating gives CASSPSGTSGDTQYF.

J is TRBJ1-4 and V is TRBV2; D remains ambiguous. From germline, CDR1 is SNHLY and CDR2 FYNNEI. V lost 6 bases and J lost 5, with 10 bases in between. The CDR3 spans 13 residues. The CDR3 nucleotides are TGTGCCAGCAGCAATAGGGAGAATGAAAAACTGTTTTTT. This translates into CASSNRENEKLFF.

The rearrangement joins TRBV7-2 to TRBJ2-1; 8 nucleotides match TRBD2. The CDR3 covers 17 residues. The germline gives CDR1 SGHTA, CDR2 FQGNSA. Trimming cost V 5 bases and J 0 bases; bases outside gene matches: 9. CDR3 in DNA: TGTGCCAGCAGCCCTCAGACGGGGGGGAGCTCCTACAATGAGCAGTTCTTC. It specifies CASSPQTGGSSYNEQFF.

The gene calls are TRBV19 and TRBJ1-6, with a weak D call TRBD1 (5 bases). Germline CDR1 reads LNHDA; CDR2 reads SQIVND (reference sequence). The CDR3 spans 18 residues. Trimming took 5 bases from V and 6 from J, leaving 23 bases between them. The DNA of the CDR3 is TGTGCCAGTAGTCCCAACATCCAGGGCTCAATCGGTAATTCACCCCTCCACTTT. Protein: CASSPNIQGSIGNSPLHF.

This chain links TRBV11-2 with TRBJ2-4; 7 bases map to TRBD1. The ends lost 0 bases at V and 6 bases at J; junction bases unmatched: 5. This CDR3 has 15 amino acids. Looked up from germline, CDR1 is SGHAT and CDR2 is FQNNGV. CDR3 residues: CASSLEGTALNIQYF. Written as DNA, the CDR3 is TGTGCCAGCAGCTTAGAAGGGACAGCCTTAAACATTCAGTACTTC.

V gene TRBV30 combines with J gene TRBJ2-6; tentative D call: TRBD1 (7 bases). The CDR3 totals 16 residues. CDR1 GTSNPN and CDR2 SVGIG come from the germline V gene (reference sequence). The CDR3 here is CAGGRGVLTGANVLTF. The CDR3 coding sequence is TGTGCAGGGGGCAGGGGGGTTCTCACTGGGGCCAACGTCCTGACTTTC.

The chain combines TRBV7-3 with TRBJ1-1; TRBD1 matches at 7 bases. Germline CDR1 SGHTA, CDR2 FQGTGA. This CDR3 is built from 13 residues. Unmatched junction bases numbered 3, after V lost 5 bases and J lost 3 bases. DNA for the CDR3: TGTGCCAGCAGCGCCCAGGGGGACACTGAAGCTTTCTTT. Translated: CASSAQGDTEAFF.

This clone was seen only a few times. The chain couples TRBV11-2 to TRBJ2-5, with 7 bases matching TRBD2. The J segment lost 2 bases and the V segment lost 5 bases, leaving 11 bases of the junction unmatched. The CDR3 runs to 16 residues. Germline loops: CDR1 SGHAT, CDR2 FQNNGV. CDR3 nucleotide sequence: TGTGCCAGCAGCCCCGGGGTAGCGGGTCGTCAAGAGACCCAGTACTTC. Translated, it gives CASSPGVAGRQETQYF. The whole variable domain, remainder taken from reference TRBV11-2 and TRBJ2-5, is EAGVAQSPRYKIIEKRQSVAFWCNPISGHATLYWYQQILGQGPKLLIQFQNNGVVDDSQLPKDRFSAERLKGVDSTLKIQPAKLEDSAVYLCASSPGVAGRQETQYFGPGTRLLVL.

The rearrangement links TRBV19 to TRBJ1-1; 9 bases are a match to TRBD1. The CDR3 is 12 residues long. Germline CDR1 is LNHDA and CDR2 is SQIVND (reference sequence). The trim removed 5 bases at V and 8 bases at J, leaving 3 bases unmatched. DNA for the CDR3: TGTGCCAGTAGTTCGGGACAGGGAGAAGCTTTCTTT. Translating gives CASSSGQGEAFF.